The clone carrying this T cell receptor beta chain appeared a few times. Its antigen remains unidentified. From the 5' RACE reads, TCRdb called clonotypes with MiXCR, one entry per CDR3 protein. Of 540,000 or so distinct CDR3 sequences listed, around 22% are singletons. This specimen belongs to a study of identical twins. General study points: Beta clonotypes that were abundant in cord blood contained fewer insertions, a pattern absent from memory repertoires.

This CDR3 region has 14 residues. Germline CDR1 and CDR2: MNHEY and SVGAGI. V lost 0 bases and J lost 1, with 6 bases in between. Separately, the same data were catalogued under a study of yellow fever vaccine responses in identical twins.

Material: CD4+ T cells sorted from blood. The chain couples TRBV6-5 to TRBJ1-1; D is undetermined. The origin of this receptor is a woman aged 18-29 years in good health. The CDR3 region is CASSYSRGNTEAFF. The CDR3 nucleotides are TGTGCCAGCAGTTACTCAAGAGGGAACACTGAAGCTTTCTTT.